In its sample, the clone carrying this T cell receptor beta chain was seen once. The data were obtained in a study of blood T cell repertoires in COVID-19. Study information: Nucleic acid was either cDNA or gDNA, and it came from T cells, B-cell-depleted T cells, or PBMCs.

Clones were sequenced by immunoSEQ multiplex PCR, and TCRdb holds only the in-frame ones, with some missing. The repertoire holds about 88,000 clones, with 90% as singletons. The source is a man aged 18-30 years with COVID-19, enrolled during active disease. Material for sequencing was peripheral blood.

The CDR3 here is CASSQRLDSSYEQYF. CDR3 sequence (DNA): TGCGCCAGCAGCCAGCGATTAGATAGCTCCTACGAGCAGTACTTC. The rearrangement joins TRBV4-1 to TRBJ2-7; D gene uncertain. The CDR3 consists of 15 residues. Germline V lookup: CDR1 MGHRA, CDR2 YSYEKL. V was trimmed by 3 bases and J by 0 bases, leaving 12 bases between them.